A selection of T cell receptor beta chains follows, all from one sample in a study of identical twins. TCRdb re-analysed the 5' RACE reads in MiXCR, keeping a single row per CDR3 protein. The repertoire holds some 710,000 distinct CDR3 sequences, with over 5% as singletons. The sequenced material came from naive T cells sorted from blood. The receptors here all came from a man aged 18-30 years in good health. Both conserved end residues are part of each CDR3. Each record gives: J gene, D gene, clone size, CDR3 length, V gene, CDR3 DNA, CDR3 protein. A D gene is named only where the DNA matches it firmly. A clone size is listed for some rows: how often the clone was seen (once, few, many), or a class if it is expanded.

TRBJ2-7 | - | few | 13 | TRBV7-2 | TGTGCCAGCAGCACGGACAATACCTACGAGCAGTACTTC | CASSTDNTYEQYF
TRBJ2-3 | TRBD2 | many | 14 | TRBV6-1 | TGTGCCAGCAGATCGACGGGGGGGTCCCATACGCAGTATTTT | CASRSTGGSHTQYF
TRBJ2-1 | TRBD2 | many | 14 | TRBV12-3/TRBV12-4 | TGTGCCAGCAGTCGGACTAGCGGGAGTTATGAGCAGTTCTTC | CASSRTSGSYEQFF
TRBJ1-1 | - | many | 14 | TRBV5-1 | TGCGCCAGCAGCTTCGGACAACTGAACACTGAAGCTTTCTTT | CASSFGQLNTEAFF
TRBJ1-1 | - | - | 14 | TRBV12-3/TRBV12-4 | TGTGCCAGCAGTTTATATGGGGTGAACACTGAAGCTTTCTTT | CASSLYGVNTEAFF
TRBJ2-1 | TRBD2 | few | 13 | TRBV20-1 | TGCAGTGCTAGAGAGACGCTAGCGGGATTTCAGTTCTTC | CSARETLAGFQFF
TRBJ2-1 | - | many | 15 | TRBV20-1 | TGCAGTGCTAGAGCGGTTGGGAGCATCTACAATGAGCAGTTCTTC | CSARAVGSIYNEQFF
TRBJ2-3 | - | - | 15 | TRBV5-5 | TGTGCCAGCAGCTTCGGACAGTTTAGCACAGATACGCAGTATTTT | CASSFGQFSTDTQYF
TRBJ2-4 | TRBD1 | few | 15 | TRBV25-1 | TGTGCCAGCAGTGAATTCTACAGGGGGAAAAACATTCAGTACTTC | CASSEFYRGKNIQYF
TRBJ1-6 | - | few | 16 | TRBV7-2 | TGTGCCAGCAGCGCGACCGGGACCAACTCCAATTCACCCCTCCACTTT | CASSATGTNSNSPLHF
TRBJ2-1 | TRBD2 | - | 16 | TRBV5-6 | TGTGCCAGCAGCTTGGGGCTTTCGGGAGGCTTCAATGAGCAGTTCTTC | CASSLGLSGGFNEQFF
TRBJ2-7 | - | many | 14 | TRBV10-3 | TGTGCCATCACTGAAGGCACAGGGACCTACGAGCAGTACTTC | CAITEGTGTYEQYF
TRBJ1-5 | - | many | 11 | TRBV28 | TGTGCCAGCAAGAGCAATCAGCCCCAGCATTTT | CASKSNQPQHF
TRBJ2-5 | - | few | 17 | TRBV6-5 | TGTGCCAGCAGTTACTCGATTTCGACACCAAATGTAGAGACCCAGTACTTC | CASSYSISTPNVETQYF
TRBJ2-1 | - | many | 14 | TRBV29-1 | TGCAGCGTTCGACCCGGGACGGCCTACAATGAGCAGTTCTTC | CSVRPGTAYNEQFF
TRBJ2-1 | TRBD1 | - | 18 | TRBV4-1 | TGCGCCAGCAGCCAAGAGCTCGGGACAGGGGTCTCCTACAATGAGCAGTTCTTC | CASSQELGTGVSYNEQFF
TRBJ2-5 | TRBD2 | few | 16 | TRBV20-1 | TGCAGTGCTCGCGGGACTAGCGGGAAAGGGAGGGAGACCCAGTACTTC | CSARGTSGKGRETQYF
TRBJ1-1 | - | many | 12 | TRBV7-9 | TGTGCCAGCGGTGGGGTAATGGCTGAAGCTTTCTTT | CASGGVMAEAFF
TRBJ2-5 | - | few | 13 | TRBV5-1 | TGCGCCAGCAGCCAACAGGAACAGCAGACCCAGTACTTC | CASSQQEQQTQYF
TRBJ1-2 | - | many | 17 | TRBV29-1 | TGCAGCGTTGAAGATAGAGACAGAAAAACCGTCCGGGGGGGCTACACCTTC | CSVEDRDRKTVRGGYTF
TRBJ2-2 | TRBD2 | few | 16 | TRBV24-1 | TGTGCCACCAGTGACCTAGCGGGAGCGAAGACCGGGGAGCTGTTTTTT | CATSDLAGAKTGELFF
TRBJ2-1 | - | many | 16 | TRBV20-1 | TGCAGTGCTAGAGATCTTATCCGACTTGGTAGTAATGAGCAGTTCTTC | CSARDLIRLGSNEQFF
TRBJ2-5 | TRBD2 | - | 17 | TRBV12-3/TRBV12-4 | TGTGCCAGCAGTGCTCGGACTAGCGGGAAGGTCTTAGAGACCCAGTACTTC | CASSARTSGKVLETQYF
TRBJ2-7 | - | - | 12 | TRBV29-1 | TGCAGCGCTGGGTGGGGAGTCCCCGAGCAGTACTTC | CSAGWGVPEQYF
TRBJ1-2 | - | - | 13 | TRBV5-1 | TGCGCCAGCAGCTTGGCCCAGGGCTATGGCTACACCTTC | CASSLAQGYGYTF
TRBJ2-3 | - | - | 15 | TRBV20-1 | TGCAGTGCGCAGACGGCGGGCGGTTTCACAGATACGCAGTATTTT | CSAQTAGGFTDTQYF
TRBJ2-3 | - | many | 15 | TRBV7-9 | TGTGCCAGCAGCTCCGGAGTTTTGAGCACAGATACGCAGTATTTT | CASSSGVLSTDTQYF
TRBJ2-7 | - | few | 13 | TRBV27 | TGTGCCAGCAGTTCGACCTTACCCCGCGAGCAGTACTTC | CASSSTLPREQYF
TRBJ1-4 | TRBD1 | - | 18 | TRBV15 | TGTGCCACCAGCAGAGCCGGACAGGGGGCGTCCACCAAGGGAAAACTGTTTTTT | CATSRAGQGASTKGKLFF
TRBJ2-1 | TRBD2 | few | 16 | TRBV7-9 | TGTGCCAGCAGCTTAGGGGGGACTAGCCTTTGGGATGAGCAGTTCTTC | CASSLGGTSLWDEQFF
TRBJ2-3 | - | - | 14 | TRBV20-1 | TGCAGTGCTAGAGATCATCGGGGATCCGATACGCAGTATTTT | CSARDHRGSDTQYF
TRBJ2-1 | TRBD2 | - | 15 | TRBV12-3/TRBV12-4 | TGTGCCAGCAGCCGAGGACTAGCGGGAATAAATGAGCAGTTCTTC | CASSRGLAGINEQFF
TRBJ2-1 | - | many | 16 | TRBV20-1 | TGCAGTGCTAGAGGGGAACTATGGAGCTCCTACAATGAGCAGTTCTTC | CSARGELWSSYNEQFF
TRBJ2-2 | - | few | 14 | TRBV2 | TGTGCCACCAAGACTGACTCTCACACCGGGGAGCTGTTTTTT | CATKTDSHTGELFF
TRBJ2-2 | TRBD1 | - | 15 | TRBV19 | TGTGCCAGTAGTCACCGGGACAGGCCCACCGGGGAGCTGTTTTTT | CASSHRDRPTGELFF
TRBJ2-5 | - | - | 15 | TRBV15 | TGTGCCACCAGCAGAGATGAGGGAGGCCAAGAGACCCAGTACTTC | CATSRDEGGQETQYF
TRBJ2-1 | TRBD2 | few | 17 | TRBV7-2 | TGTGCCAGCAGCTTAGGTCGGCTAGCGGGAGTAGTCGATGAGCAGTTCTTC | CASSLGRLAGVVDEQFF
TRBJ1-2 | - | many | 15 | TRBV4-1 | TGCGCCAGCAGCCAAGCGGAGGGAATCAACTATGGCTACACCTTC | CASSQAEGINYGYTF
TRBJ2-2 | - | - | 15 | TRBV2 | TGTGCCAGCAGGGAAAACTACAGGAGCACCGGGGAGCTGTTTTTT | CASRENYRSTGELFF
TRBJ1-2 | - | many | 14 | TRBV25-1 | TGTGCCAGCAGTGCGCATAAGGGGAGACTGGGCTACACCTTC | CASSAHKGRLGYTF
TRBJ2-5 | - | - | 15 | TRBV6-1 | TGTGCCAGCAGTGACGACCCGATTAGGGGAGGGACCCAGTACTTC | CASSDDPIRGGTQYF
TRBJ2-1 | - | many | 15 | TRBV2 | TGTGCCATCAGGGAAAGGGACGCTGGCTACAATGAGCAGTTCTTC | CAIRERDAGYNEQFF
TRBJ2-1 | TRBD2 | many | 14 | TRBV27 | TGTGCCAGCAGAACGGGACTATTATACAATGAGCAGTTCTTC | CASRTGLLYNEQFF
TRBJ2-1 | TRBD1 | few | 13 | TRBV12-3/TRBV12-4 | TGTGCCAGCAGTTCTCCGGGACAGGGTCGGCAGTTCTTC | CASSSPGQGRQFF
TRBJ2-1 | TRBD2 | many | 16 | TRBV12-3/TRBV12-4 | TGTGCCAGCCGGACTAGCGGGTATAGCACCTACAATGAGCAGTTCTTC | CASRTSGYSTYNEQFF
TRBJ2-1 | TRBD2 | - | 16 | TRBV7-9 | TGTGCCAGCAGGAGCGGGACTAGCGGGGAGGGAAATGAGCAGTTCTTC | CASRSGTSGEGNEQFF
TRBJ1-2 | - | many | 15 | TRBV4-1 | TGCGCCAGCAGCCAGGTTCTCAGTCCGGGCGAAGGCTACACCTTC | CASSQVLSPGEGYTF
TRBJ2-2 | TRBD2 | many | 15 | TRBV29-1 | TGCAGCGTCGCCTTAAGACTAGCGGGCACCGGGGAGCTGTTTTTT | CSVALRLAGTGELFF
TRBJ2-1 | TRBD2 | few | 19 | TRBV30 | TGTGCCTGGACCCTAGGGAGGACTAGCGGGAGTGGGGCTTACAATGAGCAGTTCTTC | CAWTLGRTSGSGAYNEQFF
TRBJ2-7 | - | - | 15 | TRBV20-1 | TGCAGTGCTAGAGATGTGTCGAGGGGCTCCTACGAGCAGTACTTC | CSARDVSRGSYEQYF
TRBJ2-3 | TRBD2 | many | 15 | TRBV29-1 | TGCAGCGTTGCACGCCGCGGGAGTAGGCCAGATACGCAGTATTTT | CSVARRGSRPDTQYF
TRBJ2-3 | - | many | 14 | TRBV10-2 | TGCGCCAGCAGTGAGGAGCGGAGCACAGATACGCAGTATTTT | CASSEERSTDTQYF
TRBJ1-4 | TRBD1 | few | 11 | TRBV29-1 | TGCAGCGTGAACAGGGGGGAGGAACTGTTTTTT | CSVNRGEELFF
TRBJ2-1 | TRBD2 | - | 16 | TRBV7-8 | TGTGCCAGCTTCCTAGCCGGGACTAGAGTCGGAAATGAGCAGTTCTTC | CASFLAGTRVGNEQFF
TRBJ2-7 | TRBD1 | many | 11 | TRBV5-1 | TGCGCCAGCAGGACAGGGGCCGAGCAGTACTTC | CASRTGAEQYF
TRBJ2-2 | - | few | 13 | TRBV30 | TGTGCCTGGAATGGACTAAACACCGGGGAGCTGTTTTTT | CAWNGLNTGELFF
TRBJ2-7 | TRBD1 | many | 15 | TRBV6-5 | TGTGCCAGCAGTTACTCGGACAGGGGATACTACGAGCAGTACTTC | CASSYSDRGYYEQYF
TRBJ2-7 | TRBD1 | many | 14 | TRBV5-1 | TGCGCCAGCAGTGAGGGCAGGGGGACCTACGAGCAGTACTTC | CASSEGRGTYEQYF
TRBJ2-7 | - | many | 15 | TRBV12-3/TRBV12-4 | TGTGCCAGCACTTTTCTGGTTAGCGCTACCTACGAGCAGTACTTC | CASTFLVSATYEQYF